The clone carrying this TCR beta chain was counted only a few times. The antigen remains undetermined. This sample was included in a study of blood T cells in healthy people across ages. Overall study results and limits: Older individuals had lower TCR beta diversity per million T cells (the decline was roughly linear).

The CDR3 has 15 residues. The V and J ends lost 2 bases and 2 bases, in that order; junction bases with no gene match: 3. The germline CDR1 and CDR2 sequences are MNHEY and SMNVEV (reference sequence). Alongside a J-beta primer mix, a sample-barcoded 5' primer served in a second PCR lasting 7 to 11 cycles. TCRdb processed the 5' RACE reads anew with MiXCR; each CDR3 protein has one entry. The sample has 1.5 million to 1.9 million distinct CDR3 sequences, less than 45% seen once; the top ten hold around 4%. This TCR was recovered from a woman under 30 in good health. The sample was blood. This chain joins TRBV27 and TRBJ2-5; 9 nucleotides match TRBD2. CDR3 sequence: CASSLRGRAQETQYF. CDR3 nucleotides: TGTGCCAGCAGTTTACGCGGGAGGGCGCAAGAGACCCAGTACTTC.